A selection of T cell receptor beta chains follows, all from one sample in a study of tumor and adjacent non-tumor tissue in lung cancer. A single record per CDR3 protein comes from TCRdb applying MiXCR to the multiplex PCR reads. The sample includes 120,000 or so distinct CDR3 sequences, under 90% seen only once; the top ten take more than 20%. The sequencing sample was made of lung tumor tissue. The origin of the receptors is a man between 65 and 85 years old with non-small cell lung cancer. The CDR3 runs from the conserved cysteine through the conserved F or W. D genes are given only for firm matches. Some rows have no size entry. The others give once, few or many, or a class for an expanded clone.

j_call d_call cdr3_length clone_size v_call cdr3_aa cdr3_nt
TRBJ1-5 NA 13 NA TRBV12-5 CASDLDRNQLQHF TGTGCTAGTGATCTTGACAGAAATCAGCTCCAGCATTTT
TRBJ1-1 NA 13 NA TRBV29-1 CSLSRRADTEAFF TGCAGCCTTTCACGACGGGCCGATACTGAAGCTTTCTTT
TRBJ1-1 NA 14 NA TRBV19 CASSAARGPTEAFF TGTGCCAGTAGCGCAGCCAGAGGTCCCACTGAAGCTTTCTTT
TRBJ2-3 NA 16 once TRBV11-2 CARSLTQGGCTDTQYF TGTGCCAGGAGCTTAACTCAGGGTGGATGCACAGATACGCAGTATTTC
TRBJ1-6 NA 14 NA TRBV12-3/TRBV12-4 CASSRAVYNSHLHF TGTGCTAGCAGTCGGGCAGTCTATAATTCACACCTGCACTTT
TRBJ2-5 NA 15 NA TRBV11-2 CASSHHRGPQETQYF TGTGCCAGCAGCCACCACCGGGGGCCGCAAGAGACCCAGTACTTC
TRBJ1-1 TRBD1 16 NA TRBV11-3 CTSNLKTGWMNSEAFF TGTACCAGCAACTTAAAGACAGGGTGGATGAACAGTGAAGCTTTCTTT
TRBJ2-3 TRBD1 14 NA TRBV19 CVSRSRGLTDTQYF TGTGTCAGTAGATCAAGGGGGCTCACAGATACGCAGTATTTT
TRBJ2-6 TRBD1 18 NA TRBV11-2 CASSPGTGGYRGANVVTF TGTGCCAGTAGCCCCGGGACAGGGGGTTATCGTGGGGCCAACGTCGTGACTTTC
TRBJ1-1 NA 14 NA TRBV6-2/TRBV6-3 CASSYWGAIAVAFF TGTGCCAGCAGTTACTGGGGGGCAATCGCTGTAGCTTTCTTC
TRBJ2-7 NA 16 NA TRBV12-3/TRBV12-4 CASSPHEGGDSYEQYF TGTGCCAGCAGCCCTCATGAGGGGGGGGACTCCTACGAGCAGTACTTC
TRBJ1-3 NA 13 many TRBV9 CASSVDSGNTIYF TGTGCCAGCAGCGTAGACTCTGGAAACACCATATATTTT
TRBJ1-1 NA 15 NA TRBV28 CTSCGKGIGITEAFF TGTACCAGCTGCGGGAAGGGGATTGGTATCACTGAAGCTTTCTTT
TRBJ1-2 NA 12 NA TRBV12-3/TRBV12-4 CASGYGFYGCTF TGTGCCAGCGGTTATGGGTTCTATGGCTGCACCTTC
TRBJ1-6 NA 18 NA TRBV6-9 CASSYDSREVSCNSPLHF TGTGCCAGCAGTTATGATTCCAGGGAGGTTTCTTGTAATTCACCCCTCCACTTT
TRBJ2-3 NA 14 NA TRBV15 CATSRGGTGDTEYF TGTGCCACCAGCAGAGGCGGAACGGGAGATACGGAGTATTTT
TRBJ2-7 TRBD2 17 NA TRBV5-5 CANSLSKRDGTSYEQYF TGTGCCAACAGCTTGTCGAAGCGGGACGGAACCTCCTACGAGCAGTATTTC
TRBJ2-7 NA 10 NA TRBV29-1 CSSGSYEQYF TGCAGCTCCGGGAGTTACGAGCAGTACTTC
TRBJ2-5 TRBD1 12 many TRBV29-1 CSLETGGETQYF TGCAGTCTTGAAACAGGGGGTGAGACCCAGTACTTC
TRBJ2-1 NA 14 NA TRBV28 CASDNSGIDNEQFF TGTGCCAGCGATAATAGCGGTATTGACAATGAACAGTTCTTC
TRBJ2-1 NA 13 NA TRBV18 CASSPPSGHEQFF TGTGCCAGCTCACCACCGTCAGGACATGAGCAGTTCTTC
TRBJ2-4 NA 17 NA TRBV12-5 CASGLDKGLRAKNIQYF TGTGCTAGTGGTCTGGACAAGGGGTTACGAGCCAAAAACATTCAGTACTTC
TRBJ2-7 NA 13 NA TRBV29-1 CSVVVSWNYEQCF TGCAGCGTTGTAGTTAGCTGGAACTACGAGCAGTGCTTC
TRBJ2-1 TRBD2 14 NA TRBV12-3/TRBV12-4 CASSLTSGLSEQFF TGTGCCAGCAGTTTAACTAGCGGGCTTAGTGAACAGTTCTTC
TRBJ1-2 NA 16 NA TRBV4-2 CVSSPTGTDILYGYTF TGTGTCAGCAGCCCTACCGGGACGGATATCCTCTATGGTTACACCTTC
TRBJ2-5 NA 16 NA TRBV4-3 CASTQTGGVRQETQYF TGCGCCAGCACCCAAACCGGAGGGGTGAGACAAGAGACCCAGTACTTC
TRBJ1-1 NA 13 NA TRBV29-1 CSFVIQMKTEAFF TGCAGCTTTGTTATCCAGATGAAAACTGAAGCTTTCTTT
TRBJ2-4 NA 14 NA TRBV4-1 CASSQIEASTIQYF TGCGCCAGCAGCCAAATTGAAGCTTCAACCATTCAGTACTTC
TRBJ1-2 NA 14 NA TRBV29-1 CSAGQWPPRYDYTF TGCAGCGCAGGACAGTGGCCCCCTCGATATGACTACACCTTC
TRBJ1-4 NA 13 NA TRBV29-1 CSVEAETNEKLSF TGCAGCGTTGAAGCCGAGACTAATGAAAAACTGTCTTTT
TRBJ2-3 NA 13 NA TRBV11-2 CATSPRSTDTRYF TGTGCCACGTCTCCTCGGAGCACAGATACGCGGTATTTT
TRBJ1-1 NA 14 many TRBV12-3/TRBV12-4 CASSFAGKNTEAFF TGTGCCAGCAGTTTTGCGGGAAAGAACACTGAAGCTTTCTTT
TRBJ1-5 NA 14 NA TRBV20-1 CSARDALQNQPQHF TGCAGTGCCCGGGACGCACTACAGAATCAGCCCCAGCATTTT
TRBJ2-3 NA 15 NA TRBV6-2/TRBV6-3 CASYPGGLGADTQYF TGTGCCAGTTATCCCGGCGGGCTGGGTGCAGATACGCAGTATTTT
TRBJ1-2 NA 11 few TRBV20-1 CSAVGNYGYTF TGCAGTGCGGTTGGGAACTATGGCTACACCTTC
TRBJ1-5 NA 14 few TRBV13 CAISRQGLNQSQHF TGTGCCATCAGCCGTCAGGGCCTCAATCAGTCCCAGCATTTT
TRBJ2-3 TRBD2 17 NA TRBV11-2 CASSPSGTSGFTDTQYF TGTGCCAGCAGCCCATCTGGGACTAGCGGATTCACAGATACGCAGTATTTT